This entry lists 27 T cell receptor beta chains sequenced from one sample in a study of PD-1 blockade in classical Hodgkin lymphoma. Measured with immunoSEQ multiplex PCR; TCRdb has only the in-frame clones, and not every one. Of some 60,000 clones listed, around nine tenths are singletons. No patient escaped relapse after autologous stem cell transplantation, and brentuximab vedotin exposure varied. The specimen comprised peripheral blood mononuclear cells (PBMCs), sampled at baseline. Receptor source: a human donor with classical Hodgkin lymphoma.

The CDR3 coding sequence is TGTGCCAGCAGTCCCAACCTTGCGGGGAACCGTTACGAGCAGTACTTC. It encodes CASSPNLAGNRYEQYF. V gene TRBV28 combines with J gene TRBJ2-7, with a tentative D call TRBD2 (6 bases). The CDR3 totals 16 residues. The V end was cut by 5 bases, the J end by 4 bases, with 21 bases between. The germline V gene encodes CDR1 MDHEN and CDR2 SYDVKM.

V usage is TRBV9 and J usage is TRBJ2-7, with a possible D match to TRBD2 (5 bases). Germline values: CDR1 SGDLS, CDR2 YYNGEE. The CDR3 sequence is 12 residues long. V lost 3 bases to trimming and J lost 6 bases, with 10 bases between them. The CDR3 reads CASSAEGLEQYF. CDR3 bases: TGTGCCAGCAGCGCAGAGGGCCTCGAGCAGTACTTC.

The V call is TRBV5-6, the J call TRBJ2-5; 11 nucleotides line up with TRBD1. CDR3 size: 17 residues. Germline V gene sequence: CDR1 SGHDT, CDR2 YYEEEE. With V trimmed by 4 bases and J by 2 bases, 10 bases remained unmatched. CDR3 protein: CASSMDRGRVRQETQYF. The DNA of the CDR3 is TGTGCCAGCAGCATGGACAGGGGGCGGGTTCGGCAAGAGACCCAGTACTTC.

The J gene is TRBJ2-6, the V gene TRBV29-1; a weak D match, TRBD1 (6 bases). The germline V gene encodes CDR1 SQVTM and CDR2 ANQGSEA. The ends were cut back, 6 bases at V and 1 base at J, with 10 bases in the middle. The CDR3 loop spans 14 amino acids. The CDR3 loop is CSVKQGSGANVLTF. DNA for the CDR3: TGCAGCGTAAAACAGGGTTCTGGGGCCAACGTCCTGACTTTC.

This clone appeared a single time. The chain recombines TRBV2 with TRBJ1-1; TRBD1 is a possible D gene (6 bases). The CDR3 has 13 residues. Looked up from germline, CDR1 is SNHLY and CDR2 is FYNNEI. Deletions cut 4 bases from V and 4 bases from J, with 10 bases between. CDR3 nucleotide sequence: TGTGCCAGCAGTGCACCAGGGGCCACTGAAGCTTTCTTT. It translates to CASSAPGATEAFF.

The chain employs TRBV4-2 and TRBJ1-2; 8 bases agree with TRBD1. In germline, CDR1 is LGHNA, CDR2 YNFKEQ. CDR3 length equals 14 residues. V trimming: 0 bases; J trimming: 4 bases; junction bases outside the gene matches: 1. DNA for the CDR3: TGTGCCAGCAGCCAAGAAGACAGGGGCTATGGCTACACCTTC. Protein product: CASSQEDRGYGYTF.

The chain employs TRBV9 and TRBJ1-1; D not resolved. V was trimmed by 0 bases and J by 11 bases, leaving 20 bases between them. Germline V gene lookup returns CDR1 SGDLS and CDR2 YYNGEE. The CDR3 spans 15 residues. DNA for the CDR3: TGTGCCAGCAGCGTAGGTCTTAGTTTAGTTGATGTGGCTTTCTTT. It is translated as CASSVGLSLVDVAFF. The full variable domain, rest sourced from reference TRBV9 and TRBJ1-1, is DSGVTQTPKHLITATGQRVTLRCSPRSGDLSVYWYQQSLDQGLQFLIQYYNGEERAKGNILERFSAQQFPDLHSELNLSSLELGDSALYFCASSVGLSLVDVAFFGQGTRLTVV.

V usage is TRBV5-4 and J usage is TRBJ2-3; 7 bases fit TRBD1. Germline V gene lookup returns CDR1 SGHNT and CDR2 YYREEE (reference sequence). The CDR3 consists of 15 residues. The junction had 13 bases not matched to a gene; V was cut back by 3 bases and J by 9 bases. The DNA for the CDR3 is TGTGCCAGCAGCTCACCCGACACCCCACAGGGGACGCAGTATTTT. Amino acids: CASSSPDTPQGTQYF.

The chain employs TRBV10-3 and TRBJ2-7; D is undetermined. Germline CDR1 ENHRY, CDR2 SYGVKD. The CDR3 extends over 14 amino acids. V was clipped by 4 bases and J by 6 bases, with 16 bases between them. The CDR3 loop is CAISGPGSDIEQYF. CDR3 bases: TGTGCCATCAGTGGTCCCGGGTCCGATATCGAGCAGTACTTC.

The chain carries TRBV6-5 and TRBJ1-6; 7 positions agree with TRBD1. J was trimmed by 7 bases and V by 5 bases; bases with no gene match: 5. CDR3 length: 14 residues. The germline gives CDR1 MNHEY, CDR2 SVGAGI. CDR3 sequence reads: CASSQQGRNSPLHF. CDR3 sequence (DNA): TGTGCCAGCAGTCAACAGGGGCGAAATTCACCCCTCCACTTT.

J is TRBJ1-5 and V is TRBV4-1; unclear D gene. The CDR3 is 13 amino acids. Germline CDR1 is MGHRA and CDR2 is YSYEKL. V was cut by 1 base and J by 6 bases, with 7 bases left in between. In nucleotides, the CDR3 is TGCGCCAGCAGCCAAGGGGTGATTCAGCCCCAGCATTTT. It translates to CASSQGVIQPQHF.

The chain combines TRBV4-1 with TRBJ1-5; D not resolved. From germline, CDR1 is MGHRA and CDR2 YSYEKL. V shed 1 base and J shed 0 bases, with 7 bases lying between them. The CDR3 runs 15 residues. Written as DNA, the CDR3 is TGCGCCAGCAGCCAAGGAGCAGTTAGCAATCAGCCCCAGCATTTT. Encoded protein: CASSQGAVSNQPQHF.

V and J are TRBV18 and TRBJ2-7, with 7 bases matching TRBD1. Germline assignment: CDR1 KGHSH and CDR2 LQKENI. This CDR3 is built from 15 residues. Unmatched junction bases numbered 5, after V lost 3 bases and J lost 0 bases. In DNA form, the CDR3 reads TGTGCCAGCTCACCTCGACAGGGTTTCTCCTACGAGCAGTACTTC. This sequence encodes CASSPRQGFSYEQYF.

The chain couples TRBV7-8 to TRBJ2-5; D may be TRBD2 (6 bases). The CDR3 has 15 amino acids. Trimming stripped 0 bases from V and 2 bases from J, with 10 bases between. The germline CDR1 and CDR2 sequences are SGHVS and FQNEAQ. The CDR3 sequence: CASSLAGTPQETQYF. The DNA for the CDR3 is TGTGCCAGCAGCTTAGCCGGGACTCCGCAAGAGACCCAGTACTTC.

The chain carries TRBV5-4 and TRBJ1-6; no clear D gene. Trimming removed 4 bases at V and 0 bases at J, with 8 bases between. The CDR3 has 15 residues. Germline loops: CDR1 SGHNT, CDR2 YYREEE (reference sequence). CDR3 sequence: CASSQQSSYNSPLHF. The CDR3 DNA sequence: TGTGCCAGCAGCCAACAGAGCTCCTATAATTCACCCCTCCACTTT.

This clone was picked up one time. V usage is TRBV5-1 and J usage is TRBJ1-1; possible D gene TRBD1, 5 bases. V was shortened by 4 bases and J by 1 base, with 8 bases between the two germline ends. The CDR3 has 13 amino acids. Germline CDR1 reads SGHRS; CDR2 reads YFSETQ. Here the CDR3 reads CASSTGQNTEAFF. Written as DNA, the CDR3 is TGCGCCAGCAGCACAGGACAGAACACTGAAGCTTTCTTT.

V usage is TRBV5-1 and J usage is TRBJ1-6; TRBD1 might be the D (5 bases). The CDR3 loop spans 17 amino acids. V was clipped by 0 bases and J by 13 bases, with 23 bases between them. Germline V gene sequence: CDR1 SGHRS, CDR2 YFSETQ. The CDR3 region is CASSLEGSWQAHGPLHF. CDR3 coding DNA: TGCGCCAGCAGCTTGGAGGGGAGTTGGCAAGCCCACGGGCCCCTCCACTTT.

The genes are TRBV9 and TRBJ2-5, with 10 bases fitting TRBD2. Germline loops: CDR1 SGDLS, CDR2 YYNGEE. The CDR3 spans 15 residues. V dropped 3 bases and J dropped 5; count of bases not matched to a gene: 7. Here the CDR3 DNA reads TGTGCCAGCAGCGGTAGCGGGGGGCCCTGGGAGACCCAGTACTTC. Its translation: CASSGSGGPWETQYF.

This clone has just a few counts. The V call is TRBV27, the J call TRBJ1-2; 10 positions match TRBD1. The CDR3 has 13 amino acids. After removal of 6 bases from V and 4 bases from J, the junction contained 2 bases not matched to a gene. Per germline, CDR1 MNHEY and CDR2 SMNVEV (reference sequence). In nucleotides, the CDR3 is TGTGCCAGCAGCCGGGACAGGGGCTATGGCTACACCTTC. It translates to CASSRDRGYGYTF.

The chain uses TRBV10-3 and TRBJ2-2; D call uncertain. Germline-derived CDR1 and CDR2 are ENHRY and SYGVKD. V lost 4 bases and J 4 bases, leaving 4 bases between the germline ends. The CDR3 loop spans 12 amino acids. CDR3 nucleotides: TGTGCCATCAGTGCCAGCACCGGGGAGCTGTTTTTT. Its translation is CAISASTGELFF.

This rearrangement joins TRBV11-3 to TRBJ2-7; D uncertain. Germline CDR1 SGHNT, CDR2 YENEEA. V was pared by 2 bases and J by 4 bases, with 9 bases between. The CDR3 is made up of 13 amino acids. CDR3 amino acids: CASSLSVQYEQYF. In DNA, the CDR3 is TGTGCCAGCAGCTTAAGTGTCCAGTACGAGCAGTACTTC. The variable domain in full, with the rest retrieved from reference TRBV11-3 and TRBJ2-7, is EAGVVQSPRYKIIEKKQPVAFWCNPISGHNTLYWYLQNLGQGPELLIRYENEEAVDDSQLPKDRFSAERLKGVDSTLKIQPAELGDSAVYLCASSLSVQYEQYFGPGTRLTVT.

The rearrangement joins TRBV2 to TRBJ1-5; 7 bases agree with TRBD1. Trimming removed 6 bases from V and 4 bases from J; junction bases left unmatched: 9. The V gene's germline CDR1 is SNHLY and CDR2 FYNNEI. The CDR3 has 15 residues. The CDR3 DNA sequence: TGTGCCAGCAGCAGGGACTCAGGGGGGAATCAGCCCCAGCATTTT. This encodes CASSRDSGGNQPQHF.

This chain connects TRBV29-1 to TRBJ2-3; tentative D call: TRBD2 (6 bases). The germline V gene has CDR1 SQVTM and CDR2 ANQGSEA. The CDR3 loop spans 10 amino acids. Trimming removed 4 bases at V and 13 bases at J, with 12 bases between. The CDR3 nucleotides are TGCAGCGTTGGGAGGGTCGAGGAGTATTTT. It translates to CSVGRVEEYF.

V and J are TRBV15 and TRBJ2-4; D gene unclear. V was trimmed by 1 base and J by 7 bases, leaving 14 bases between them. The CDR3 spans 15 residues. The V gene's germline CDR1 is LNHNV and CDR2 YYDKDF (reference sequence). The CDR3 DNA reads as TGTGCCACCAGCAGAGGTAGCATGACCGGGAACATTCAGTACTTC. Residues: CATSRGSMTGNIQYF. Full variable domain (missing parts from reference TRBV15 and TRBJ2-4): DAMVIQNPRYQVTQFGKPVTLSCSQTLNHNVMYWYQQKSSQAPKLLFHYYDKDFNNEADTPDNFQSRRPNTSFCFLDIRSPGLGDTAMYLCATSRGSMTGNIQYFGAGTRLSVL.

The V call is TRBV9, the J call TRBJ2-3; D possibly corresponds to TRBD2 (5 bases). The CDR3 extends over 15 amino acids. Germline CDR1 and CDR2: SGDLS and YYNGEE. V was clipped by 0 bases and J by 2 bases, with 10 bases between them. This chain's CDR3 is CASSVDPGTTDTQYF. CDR3 in DNA: TGTGCCAGCAGCGTAGATCCGGGAACCACAGATACGCAGTATTTT.

The chain employs TRBV29-1 and TRBJ2-7, with D perhaps TRBD1 (5 bases). Trimming left V 0 bases short and J 0 bases short, with 15 bases between. The CDR3 covers 16 residues. CDR1 and CDR2 from the germline V gene are SQVTM and ANQGSEA. The CDR3: CSVEEWYTGYSYEQYF. For the CDR3, the DNA is TGCAGCGTTGAAGAATGGTATACAGGATACTCCTACGAGCAGTACTTC.

The chain uses TRBV4-1 and TRBJ2-3; TRBD1 or TRBD2 may be the D gene (5 bases each). Trimming cost V 4 bases and J 1 base, with 15 bases left between them. This CDR3 has 16 residues. Germline values: CDR1 MGHRA, CDR2 YSYEKL. For the CDR3, the DNA is TGCGCCAGCAGCCCGAGGGGAGAAACAGGCACAGATACGCAGTATTTT. Protein: CASSPRGETGTDTQYF.